Here is one T cell receptor beta chain with its context. Its specificity is unknown. Individual cDNA molecules (in the library) carried attached unique molecular identifiers. Using its own MiXCR run on the reads, TCRdb lists one record per CDR3 protein. The repertoire holds under 400 distinct CDR3 sequences, with nearly 98% as singletons. This specimen belongs to a study of human T cells and chemical hapten exposure. Overall study context: An approximately 2 cm by approximately 2 cm inner upper arm patch received 2% DPC for sensitization. Patch tests of 0.01% DPC on the upper back were read at 6 days.

Treatment meaning: therapeutic diphenylcyclopropenone sensitization with weekly scalp DPC. Samples of blood were obtained prior to the application of each patch test. Germline CDR1 reads MNHEY; CDR2 reads SVGEGT. Trimming pared 8 bases from V and 10 bases from J, leaving 20 bases between. The CDR3 spans 13 residues. Regarding the study as a whole: Expanded TCRs formed significantly more large CDR3 similarity clusters than controls.

Sequenced here: whole blood, sampled before DPC sensitization or 2, 6, or about 24 weeks after (not recorded which). The rearrangement links TRBV6-2 or TRBV6-3 to TRBJ2-5; a possible D gene is TRBD2 (6 bases). This sequence was found in an adult with alopecia areata. Some clones in this sample may be carry-over from other donors' samples. This table probably holds off-target reads from a library built for another chain. This chain's CDR3 is CASERLAGGDQYF. Written as DNA, the CDR3 is TGTGCCAGCGAAAGGTTGGCGGGCGGGGACCAGTACTTC.